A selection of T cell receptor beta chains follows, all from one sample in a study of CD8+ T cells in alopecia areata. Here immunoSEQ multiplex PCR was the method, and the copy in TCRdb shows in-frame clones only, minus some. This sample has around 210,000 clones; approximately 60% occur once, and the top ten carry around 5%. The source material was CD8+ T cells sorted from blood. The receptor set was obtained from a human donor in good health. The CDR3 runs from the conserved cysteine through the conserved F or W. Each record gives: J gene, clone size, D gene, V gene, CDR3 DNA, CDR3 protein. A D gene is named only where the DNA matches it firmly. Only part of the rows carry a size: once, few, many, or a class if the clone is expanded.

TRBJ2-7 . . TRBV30 TGTGCCTGCAGCACTTCCCACGAGCAGTACTTC CACSTSHEQYF
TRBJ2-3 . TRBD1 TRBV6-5 TGTGCCAGCAGTAGGGGGCAGGGGGCAGATACGCAGTATTTT CASSRGQGADTQYF
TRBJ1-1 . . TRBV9 TGTGCCAGCAGCGTCTCCTCGGCGGGGAACACTGAAGCTTTCTTT CASSVSSAGNTEAFF
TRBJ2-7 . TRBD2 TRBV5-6 TGTGCCAGCAGCTTGGATCTAGCGGGGTACGAGCAGTACTTC CASSLDLAGYEQYF
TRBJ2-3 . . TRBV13 TGTGCCAGCAGCCTGAGGGGGGGCCCAGATACGCAGTATTTT CASSLRGGPDTQYF
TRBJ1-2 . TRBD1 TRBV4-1 TGCGCCAGCAGCCCCCCAGGGGGGCGAAATGGCTACACCTTC CASSPPGGRNGYTF
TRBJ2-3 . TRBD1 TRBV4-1 TGCGCCAGCAGTTACCGGGACAGGGTAACAGATACGCAGTATTTT CASSYRDRVTDTQYF
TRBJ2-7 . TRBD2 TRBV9 TGTGCCAGCAGCGCGAGCGGGGGGCTGGGGTACGAGCAGTACTTC CASSASGGLGYEQYF
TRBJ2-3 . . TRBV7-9 TGTGCCAGCAGCGCCCTCATGGGGGAGGCAGATACGCAGTATTTT CASSALMGEADTQYF
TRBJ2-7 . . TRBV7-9 TGTGCCAGCAGCCGAATCCCAAACGAGCAGTACTTC CASSRIPNEQYF
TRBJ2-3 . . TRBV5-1 TGCGCCAGCAGCTCCCGAGGGGCCACAGATACGCAGTATTTT CASSSRGATDTQYF
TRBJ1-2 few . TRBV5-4 TGTGCCAGCAGCCCCAAGCTGACAGACAACTATGGCTACACCTTC CASSPKLTDNYGYTF
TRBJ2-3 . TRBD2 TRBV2 TGTGCCAGCAGTGACCGGGAGGTTTATCCAGATACGCAGTATTTT CASSDREVYPDTQYF
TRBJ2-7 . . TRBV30 TGTGCCTGGAGTGTTGGGGGCGAGCAGTACTTC CAWSVGGEQYF
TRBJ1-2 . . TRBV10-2 TGCGCCAGCGTTTCCGCGACGGTTCTATCGAACTATGGCTACACCTTC CASVSATVLSNYGYTF
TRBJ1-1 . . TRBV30 TGTGCCTGGAGTGTCCTGGGTAGAGCTGAAGCTTTCTTT CAWSVLGRAEAFF
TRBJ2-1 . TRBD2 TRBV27 TGTGCCAGCAGTTTCATCGGGGGGGCCTACAATGAGCAGTTCTTC CASSFIGGAYNEQFF
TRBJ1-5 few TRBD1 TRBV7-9 TGTGCCAGCAGCGACGGGACAGGGGACAGTCAGCCCCAGCATTTT CASSDGTGDSQPQHF
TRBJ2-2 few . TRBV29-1 TGCAGCGTTGAGGTAGAAAACACCGGGGAGCTGTTTTTT CSVEVENTGELFF
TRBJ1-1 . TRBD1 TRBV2 TGTGCCAGCAGATTAACCGGGACAGGGGGCTTCTCTGAAGCTTTCTTT CASRLTGTGGFSEAFF
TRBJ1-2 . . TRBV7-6 TGTGCCAGCAGCTTAGGGCCAGGGCAGGGCTATGGCTACACCTTC CASSLGPGQGYGYTF
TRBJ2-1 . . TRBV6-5 TGTGCCAGCAGTTACTCGCAGGGCAATGAGCAGTTCTTC CASSYSQGNEQFF
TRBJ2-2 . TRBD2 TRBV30 TGTGCCTGGAGGTCCATACTAGCGGGGCACACCGGGGAGCTGTTTTTT CAWRSILAGHTGELFF
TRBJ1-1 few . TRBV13 TGTGCCAGCAGCTTAGGGTATAGGGGATCGAACACTGAAGCTTTCTTT CASSLGYRGSNTEAFF
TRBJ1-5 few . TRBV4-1 TGCGCCAGCAGCCAAGGGGTGGGCAATCAGCCCCAGCATTTT CASSQGVGNQPQHF
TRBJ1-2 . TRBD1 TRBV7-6 TGTGCCAGCAGCTTAGGGACAGGGGTTGCCTATGGCTACACCTTC CASSLGTGVAYGYTF
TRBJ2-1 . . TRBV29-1 TGCAGCGCGGGTTACAATGAGCAGTTCTTC CSAGYNEQFF
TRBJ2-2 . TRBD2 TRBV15 TGTGCCACCAGCAGGGGACTAGCGGTCACCGGGGAGCTGTTTTTT CATSRGLAVTGELFF
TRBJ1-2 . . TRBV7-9 TGTGCCAGCAGCCTCTCCGCAGGCTACACCTTC CASSLSAGYTF
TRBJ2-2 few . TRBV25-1 TGTGCCAGCAGAGGGGGTGCAACCGGGGAGCTGTTTTTT CASRGGATGELFF
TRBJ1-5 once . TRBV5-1 TGCGCCAGCAGCTTTTCGGGCAATAGCAATCAGCCCCAGCATTTT CASSFSGNSNQPQHF
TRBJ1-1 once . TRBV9 TGTGCCAGCAGTCTCGGGGGAGGCACTGAAGCTTTCTTT CASSLGGGTEAFF
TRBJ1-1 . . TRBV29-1 TGCAGCGGCTCCCCCTTGGGCAGACTTGAAGCTTTCTTT CSGSPLGRLEAFF
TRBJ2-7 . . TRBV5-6 TGTGCCAGCAGTGAGCCAAAGGAGGTCTACGAGCAGTACTTC CASSEPKEVYEQYF
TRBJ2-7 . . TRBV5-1 TGCGCCAGCAGCTTGGGGTTCTCCTACGAGCAGTACTTC CASSLGFSYEQYF
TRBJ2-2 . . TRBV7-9 TGTGCCAGCAGCTTTGACGCCCCGGACACCGCGAACACCGGGGAGCTGTTTTTT CASSFDAPDTANTGELFF
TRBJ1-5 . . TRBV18 TGTGCCAGCTCACCGGCCCCTCGAGTCGATCAGCCCCAGCATTTT CASSPAPRVDQPQHF
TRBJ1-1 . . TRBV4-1 TGCGCCAGCAGCCAAGTGAAGGGGAAAGGCACTGAAGCTTTCTTT CASSQVKGKGTEAFF
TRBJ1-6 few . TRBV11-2 TGTGCCAGCAGCCAAGAGGCAGGGGAGTATTCACCCCTCCACTTT CASSQEAGEYSPLHF
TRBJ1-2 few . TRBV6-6 TGTGCCAGCAGTTACTCGGTGCGGTCTGAGAATGGCTACACCTTC CASSYSVRSENGYTF
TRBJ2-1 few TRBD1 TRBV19 TGTGCCAGTACCAAACAGGGGGCCTACAATGAGCAGTTCTTC CASTKQGAYNEQFF
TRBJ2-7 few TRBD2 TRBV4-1 TGCGCCAGCAGCCAGGGCGGGGGGCGGCAGTACTTC CASSQGGGRQYF
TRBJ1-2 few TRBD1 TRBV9 TGTGCCAGCAGCGCTGCAGCCGGGACAGATTATGGCTACACCTTC CASSAAAGTDYGYTF
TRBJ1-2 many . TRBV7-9 TGTGCCAGCAGCTTAGGAATAGATGGCTACACCTTC CASSLGIDGYTF